The present TCR beta chain was sequenced within a study of CD4+ T cells in melanoma. The repertoire was sequenced with immunoSEQ multiplex PCR; TCRdb's copy has only in-frame clones and lacks some. In the table there are around 9,500 clones, about two thirds of which are singletons. The CDR3 is 14 residues long. V dropped 4 bases and J dropped 9; count of bases not matched to a gene: 5. The germline gives CDR1 SGHRS, CDR2 YFSETQ. In regard to this clone: The antigen is unknown.

Study outcomes and limitations: CD8+ T cell, macrophage and B cell function reportedly correlated with neoantigen-specific CD4+ T cells. Neoantigen-specific CD4+ T cells in melanoma reportedly had diverse differentiation states.

The sample consisted of tumor tissue. V gene TRBV5-1 combines with J gene TRBJ1-6; 9 bases are a match to TRBD1. The sequence was obtained from a human donor with melanoma. This CDR3 is CASSPTGGTSPLHF. DNA of the CDR3: TGCGCCAGCAGCCCGACAGGGGGGACTTCACCCCTCCACTTT.